Following are 28 T cell receptor beta chains from one sample sequenced in a study of shared clonotypes between healthy human individuals. Assay used: immunoSEQ multiplex PCR; TCRdb lists only in-frame clones, some missing. The sample holds about 2 million clones, around 96% seen once. Terminally differentiated effector memory CD45RA+ cells were left out of the naive CD8 fraction, which was CD45RO-negative and positively selected for CCR7. The source material was naive CD8+ T cells sorted from blood. The receptors here all came from a man aged 18 to 30 in good health.

The genes are TRBV5-6 and TRBJ2-5, with D possibly matching TRBD2 (6 bases). The J call is doubtful: the DNA matches TRBJ2-7 better. The CDR3 contains 13 residues. Germline CDR1 is SGHDT and CDR2 is YYEEEE. The CDR3 nucleotides are TGTGCCAGCAGTTACGGGAGCTCCTACGAGCAGTACTTC. It codes for CASSYGSSYEQYF.

The CDR3 is CASSLSKGSSYEQYF. In nucleotides, the CDR3 is TGTGCCAGCAGCTTGTCGAAAGGGAGCTCCTACGAGCAGTACTTC. The J gene is TRBJ2-7, the V gene TRBV5-5; the D gene is possibly TRBD2 (5 bases). The CDR3 is 15 residues long. CDR1 and CDR2 (germline): SGHKS, YYEKEE (reference sequence). V shed 1 base and J shed 0 bases, with 11 bases lying between them.

Turning to this clone: The same CDR3 can be traced to other DNA sequences in this sample. The CDR3 spells CASSFSDLNTEAFF. The DNA for the CDR3 is TGCGCCAGCAGCTTTTCGGACTTGAACACTGAAGCTTTCTTT. The genes are TRBV5-1 and TRBJ1-1; D not resolved. CDR3 size: 14 residues. V was shortened by 2 bases and J by 0 bases, with 8 bases between the two germline ends. The V gene's germline CDR1 is SGHRS and CDR2 YFSETQ.

The chain uses TRBV29-1 and TRBJ2-3; D gene uncertain. Trimming pared 0 bases from V and 6 bases from J, leaving 10 bases between. The CDR3 has 13 residues. The germline V gene encodes CDR1 SQVTM and CDR2 ANQGSEA. The CDR3 sequence is CSVEDLRADTQYF. The CDR3 nucleotides read TGCAGCGTTGAAGATCTTCGTGCGGATACGCAGTATTTT.

This sequence joins TRBV9 and TRBJ1-2; D remains unclear. This CDR3 contains 12 residues. In germline, CDR1 is SGDLS, CDR2 YYNGEE. Trimming took off 3 bases at V and 11 bases at J, with 14 bases between the two ends. The CDR3 loop is CASSGLTRGYTF. In DNA form, the CDR3 reads TGTGCCAGCAGCGGGCTCACCCGTGGTTACACCTTC.

The chain couples TRBV9 to TRBJ1-1; D not resolved. CDR3 length: 12 amino acids. Trimming removed 0 bases at V and 7 bases at J, with 7 bases between. The germline V gene has CDR1 SGDLS and CDR2 YYNGEE. DNA of the CDR3: TGTGCCAGCAGCGTAGATGGGGATGAAGCTTTCTTT. Residues: CASSVDGDEAFF.

This sequence joins TRBV27 and TRBJ2-5; TRBD1 or TRBD2 may be the D gene (5 bases each). There are 16 residues in the CDR3. CDR1 MNHEY and CDR2 SMNVEV come from the germline V gene (reference sequence). V was clipped by 3 bases and J by 5 bases, with 19 bases between them. The CDR3 DNA is TGTGCCAGCAGTTTTCGTCGGGGCGAGGGCAGGGAGACCCAGTACTTC. This encodes CASSFRRGEGRETQYF.

The chain has TRBV9 and TRBJ2-2; no definite D call. The CDR3 totals 13 residues. V was cut by 4 bases and J by 6 bases, with 10 bases left in between. Germline CDR1 and CDR2: SGDLS and YYNGEE. CDR3 loop: CASSYLPAGELFF. As DNA, the CDR3 is TGTGCCAGCAGCTATCTCCCGGCCGGGGAGCTGTTTTTT.

V usage is TRBV7-6 and J usage is TRBJ1-1; D uncertain. Trimming pared 2 bases from V and 1 base from J, leaving 14 bases between. The CDR3 loop spans 16 amino acids. From germline, CDR1 is SGHVS and CDR2 FNYEAQ. The CDR3 loop reads CASSLKGRLPNTEAFF. CDR3 nucleotides: TGTGCCAGCAGCTTAAAAGGGCGACTACCGAACACTGAAGCTTTCTTT.

This sequence joins TRBV2 and TRBJ2-5; 14 nucleotides agree with TRBD2. The CDR3 extends over 17 amino acids. V gave up 6 bases and J gave up 0 bases; unmatched junction bases: 6. CDR1 SNHLY and CDR2 FYNNEI come from the germline V gene. CDR3 sequence (DNA): TGTGCCAGCAGCGGACGGACTAGCGGGGGGTACCAAGAGACCCAGTACTTC. It yields the protein CASSGRTSGGYQETQYF. The full variable domain, completed using reference TRBV2 and TRBJ2-5, is EPEVTQTPSHQVTQMGQEVILRCVPISNHLYFYWYRQILGQKVEFLVSFYNNEISEKSEIFDDQFSVERPDGSNFTLKIRSTKLEDSAMYFCASSGRTSGGYQETQYFGPGTRLLVL.

The CDR3 is CASSPTGGLDQPQHF. CDR3 DNA: TGTGCCAGCAGTCCGACAGGGGGCTTGGATCAGCCCCAGCATTTT. The chain is built from TRBV28 and TRBJ1-5; 10 bases agree with TRBD1. This CDR3 contains 15 residues. Unmatched junction bases numbered 6, after V lost 5 bases and J lost 5 bases. The germline V gene has CDR1 MDHEN and CDR2 SYDVKM.

The chain joins TRBV28 to TRBJ2-5, with D possibly being TRBD1 (5 bases). CDR1 MDHEN and CDR2 SYDVKM come from the germline V gene. V was clipped by 8 bases and J by 5 bases, with 15 bases between them. The CDR3 extends over 13 amino acids. The CDR3 protein is CASHQGRWETQYF. CDR3 coding DNA: TGTGCCAGCCACCAGGGCCGGTGGGAGACCCAGTACTTC.

V gene TRBV4-2 combines with J gene TRBJ2-6, with 7 bases identical to TRBD1. The junction had 8 bases not matched to a gene; V was cut back by 0 bases and J by 0 bases. This CDR3 has 19 amino acids. Germline V gene data show CDR1 as LGHNA and CDR2 as YNFKEQ. CDR3 sequence: CASSQEQGPTYSGANVLTF. The CDR3, as DNA: TGTGCCAGCAGCCAAGAACAGGGGCCTACGTACTCTGGGGCCAACGTCCTGACTTTC.

Here the CDR3 reads CASSEWRVGGTEAFF. In DNA, the CDR3 is TGTGCCAGCAGTGAATGGAGGGTTGGTGGCACTGAAGCTTTCTTT. The gene calls are TRBV6-1 and TRBJ1-1; D uncertain. This CDR3 has 15 amino acids. Per germline, CDR1 MNHNS and CDR2 SASEGT. Deletions cut 2 bases from V and 4 bases from J, with 14 bases between.

Of note for this clone: The same CDR3 arises from other DNA sequences in this sample as well. The chain couples TRBV30 to TRBJ1-1, with no clear D. CDR3 length: 12 amino acids. The V and J ends lost 1 base and 0 bases respectively, with 3 bases between them. The germline V gene encodes CDR1 GTSNPN and CDR2 SVGIG (reference sequence). The CDR3 loop reads CAWSDLNTEAFF. CDR3 in DNA: TGTGCCTGGAGTGACTTGAACACTGAAGCTTTCTTT.

The chain uses TRBV7-9 and TRBJ1-1, with a weak D call TRBD1 (6 bases). The V gene's germline CDR1 is SEHNR and CDR2 FQNEAQ (reference sequence). V lost 1 base and J lost 6, with 18 bases in between. CDR3 length: 16 amino acids. For the CDR3, the DNA is TGTGCCAGCAGCTTAGATCGGGCAGGGGCGTTGGCTGAAGCTTTCTTT. This gives the protein CASSLDRAGALAEAFF. Full variable domain (missing parts from reference TRBV7-9 and TRBJ1-1): DTGVSQNPRHKITKRGQNVTFRCDPISEHNRLYWYRQTLGQGPEFLTYFQNEAQLEKSRLLSDRFSAERPKGSFSTLEIQRTEQGDSAMYLCASSLDRAGALAEAFFGQGTRLTVV.

The chain has TRBV13 and TRBJ2-5; TRBD2 matches at 7 bases. The CDR3 is 13 amino acids. The trim removed 2 bases at V and 5 bases at J, leaving 2 bases unmatched. In germline, CDR1 is PRHDT, CDR2 FYEKMQ (reference sequence). As DNA, the CDR3 is TGTGCCAGCAGCTTACCACTAGCGGAGACCCAGTACTTC. Amino acids: CASSLPLAETQYF.

About this clone: Other DNA sequences in this sample translate to the same CDR3. The chain couples TRBV27 to TRBJ1-5; 10 nucleotides line up with TRBD1. J lost 5 bases, V lost 2 bases, and 0 bases had no gene match. Germline loops: CDR1 MNHEY, CDR2 SMNVEV (reference sequence). The CDR3 loop spans 14 amino acids. Here the CDR3 reads CASSLGQGDQPQHF. In nucleotides, the CDR3 is TGTGCCAGCAGTTTAGGACAGGGGGATCAGCCCCAGCATTTT.

This chain uses TRBV2 with TRBJ1-4; perhaps TRBD1 as D (5 bases). CDR1 and CDR2 from the germline V gene are SNHLY and FYNNEI. The CDR3 length is 15 residues. The V end was cut by 6 bases, the J end by 3 bases, with 14 bases between. The CDR3 loop reads CASRVQVGANEKLFF. The CDR3 DNA sequence: TGTGCCAGCAGGGTACAGGTTGGCGCTAATGAAAAACTGTTTTTT.

V gene TRBV7-6 combines with J gene TRBJ1-1; weak D call: TRBD1 (5 bases). With 2 bases removed from V and 8 bases from J, the gap between germline ends came to 15 bases. CDR1 SGHVS and CDR2 FNYEAQ come from the germline V gene. This CDR3 comprises 14 residues. The CDR3 DNA follows: TGTGCCAGCAGCTTAACGGTTCTGGGGGAAGAAGCTTTCTTT. Translating gives CASSLTVLGEEAFF.

This sequence joins TRBV7-8 and TRBJ2-3; D call uncertain. V lost 2 bases and J lost 0, with 21 bases in between. This CDR3 comprises 19 residues. Germline CDR1 and CDR2: SGHVS and FQNEAQ. CDR3 DNA: TGTGCCAGCAGCTTAATACGTAGCCCTTACGGAGCTAGCACAGATACGCAGTATTTT. Translating it yields CASSLIRSPYGASTDTQYF. The full variable domain, with the rest looked up from reference TRBV7-8 and TRBJ2-3, is GAGVSQSPRYKVAKRGQDVALRCDPISGHVSLFWYQQALGQGPEFLTYFQNEAQLDKSGLPSDRFFAERPEGSVSTLKIQRTQQEDSAVYLCASSLIRSPYGASTDTQYFGPGTRLTVL.

This clone was observed once. Different DNA sequences within this sample yield the same CDR3. The rearrangement joins TRBV7-9 to TRBJ2-7; tentatively, D is TRBD1 (5 bases). CDR3 length: 14 residues. Germline-derived CDR1 and CDR2 are SEHNR and FQNEAQ (reference sequence). Between the trimmed V and J ends, which lost 1 base and 4 bases, there was a span of 11 bases. The CDR3 loop is CASSLGGLAYEQYF. In DNA form, the CDR3 reads TGTGCCAGCAGCTTAGGGGGCTTGGCGTACGAGCAGTACTTC.

The genes are TRBV7-9 and TRBJ2-7; the D gene is possibly TRBD1 (5 bases). The CDR3 contains 12 residues. V lost 1 base and J lost 6, with 7 bases in between. Germline V lookup: CDR1 SEHNR, CDR2 FQNEAQ (reference sequence). CDR3 in amino acids: CASSLDGAEQYF. The DNA of the CDR3 is TGTGCCAGCAGCTTAGATGGGGCCGAGCAGTACTTC.

The chain carries TRBV6-6 and TRBJ1-1; no firm D call. Trimming removed 3 bases at V and 0 bases at J, with 14 bases between. CDR1 is MNHNY, CDR2 SVGAGI, per germline (reference sequence). The CDR3 totals 16 residues. The CDR3 is CASSYDTAAMNTEAFF. The CDR3 nucleotides are TGTGCCAGCAGTTATGATACGGCGGCTATGAACACTGAAGCTTTCTTT.

The CDR3 region has the DNA TGTGCCAGCATGGACAGCGGGGGGCACCAAGAGACCCAGTACTTC. This translates into CASMDSGGHQETQYF. The rearrangement links TRBV7-9 to TRBJ2-5; 9 bases line up with TRBD2. This CDR3 spans 15 amino acids. The J segment lost 0 bases and the V segment lost 7 bases, leaving 6 bases of the junction unmatched. Looked up from germline, CDR1 is SEHNR and CDR2 is FQNEAQ (reference sequence). The variable domain in full, completed from reference TRBV7-9 and TRBJ2-5, reads DTGVSQNPRHKITKRGQNVTFRCDPISEHNRLYWYRQTLGQGPEFLTYFQNEAQLEKSRLLSDRFSAERPKGSFSTLEIQRTEQGDSAMYLCASMDSGGHQETQYFGPGTRLLVL.

The genes are TRBV4-1 and TRBJ2-2; D might be TRBD1 (6 bases). The CDR3 is 17 amino acids. Germline loops: CDR1 MGHRA, CDR2 YSYEKL. The ends were cut back, 0 bases at V and 1 base at J, with 12 bases in the middle. The CDR3 DNA reads as TGCGCCAGCAGCCAAGAGTTCACAGGGATGAACACCGGGGAGCTGTTTTTT. It is translated as CASSQEFTGMNTGELFF.

The rearrangement uses TRBV15 and TRBJ2-1; 12 bases are shared with TRBD2. Germline V gene data show CDR1 as LNHNV and CDR2 as YYDKDF (reference sequence). The junction had 11 bases not matched to a gene; V was cut back by 5 bases and J by 0 bases. The CDR3 loop spans 19 amino acids. CDR3 region: CATSVRLAGEMSSYNEQFF. CDR3 DNA: TGTGCCACCAGCGTACGACTAGCGGGGGAGATGAGCTCCTACAATGAGCAGTTCTTC.

This clone has only one observation. At the DNA level, this CDR3 is encoded by other sequences in the same sample as well. The chain joins TRBV20-1 to TRBJ2-5; D not resolved. The length of the CDR3 is 11 residues. The germline CDR1 and CDR2 sequences are DFQATT and SNEGSKA (reference sequence). Trimming cost V 3 bases and J 1 base, with 3 bases left between them. This CDR3 is CSARSQETQYF. CDR3 in DNA: TGCAGTGCTAGGTCCCAAGAGACCCAGTACTTC.